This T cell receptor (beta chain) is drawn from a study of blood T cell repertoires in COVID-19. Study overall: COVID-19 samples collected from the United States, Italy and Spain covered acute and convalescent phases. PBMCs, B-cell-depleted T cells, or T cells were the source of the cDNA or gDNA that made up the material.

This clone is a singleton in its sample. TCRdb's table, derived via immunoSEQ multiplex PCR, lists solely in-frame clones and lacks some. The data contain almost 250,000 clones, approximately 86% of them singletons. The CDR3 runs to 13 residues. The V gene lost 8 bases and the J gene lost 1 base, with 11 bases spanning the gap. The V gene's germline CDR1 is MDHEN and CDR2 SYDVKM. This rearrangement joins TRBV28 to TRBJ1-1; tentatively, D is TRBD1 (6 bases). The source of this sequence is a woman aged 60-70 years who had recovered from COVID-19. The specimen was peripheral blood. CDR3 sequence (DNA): TGTGCCAGCCTTGGACAGTCGAACACTGAAGCTTTCTTT. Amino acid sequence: CASLGQSNTEAFF. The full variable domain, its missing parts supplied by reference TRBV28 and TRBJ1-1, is DVKVTQSSRYLVKRTGEKVFLECVQDMDHENMFWYRQDPGLGLRLIYFSYDVKMKEKGDIPEGYSVSREKKERFSLILESASTNQTSMYLCASLGQSNTEAFFGQGTRLTVV.